The clone carrying this T cell receptor (beta chain) was picked up a small number of times. Its antigen is not known. This sample stems from a study of CD8 T cells in ankylosing spondylitis. Study outcomes and limitations: Clones linked to disease were reported to show significant enrichment in matched ankylosing spondylitis synovial fluid. Reactive arthritis synovial fluid and blood were previously reported to contain some motif variants.

This CDR3 is 15 amino acids long. The germline gives CDR1 SGHVS, CDR2 FQNEAQ. V was trimmed by 2 bases and J by 3 bases, leaving 13 bases between them. From the 5' RACE reads, TCRdb called clonotypes with MiXCR, one entry per CDR3 protein. Of 200,000 to 300,000 distinct CDR3 sequences detected, roughly 10% appear once; the ten largest clones hold less than 3%. Material: blood, either unsorted or a sorted T cell fraction (not recorded which). The sequence derives from a male donor with ankylosing spondylitis or in good health (not recorded which). The chain has TRBV7-8 and TRBJ1-2, with D possibly being TRBD1 (6 bases). The CDR3 here is CASSLSPGVDYGYTF. The CDR3 DNA reads TGTGCCAGCAGCTTAAGTCCAGGGGTAGACTATGGCTACACCTTC.